The present TCR beta chain was sequenced within a study of blood T cell repertoires in COVID-19. Whole-study context: Samples of COVID-19 (acute and convalescent) were obtained from the United States, Italy and Spain. Nucleic acid was either cDNA or gDNA, and it came from T cells, B-cell-depleted T cells, or PBMCs.

Residents of about two dozen US areas, aged about 18 to 95 years, made up the participants. Profiled with immunoSEQ multiplex PCR; TCRdb holds only in-frame clones, not every one. The profile shows approximately 240,000 clones, 85% to 90% of them singletons. CDR3 length: 20 amino acids. This chain joins TRBV12-2 and TRBJ1-3; TRBD1 is the table's D call and was not checked against the DNA. TRBV12-2 is a recognized pseudogene. This clonotype was obtained from a woman between 18 and 30 years old in a cohort exposed to, infected with or recovered from COVID-19 (not recorded which). Sequencing was done on a sample of PBMCs or T cells enriched from blood (not recorded which). Here the CDR3 DNA reads TGTGCAAGTCGCTTATATGGATTAAACCAGGGCCCCATCTCTGGAAACACCATATATTTT. Encoded protein: CASRLYGLNQGPISGNTIYF.